These 17 T cell receptor beta chains share one sample of origin, sequenced in a study of T cell responses to AZD1222 COVID-19 vaccine. Repertoires were generated with immunoSEQ multiplex PCR, while TCRdb's copy carries only in-frame clones and drops some. This table holds 55,000 to 65,000 clones, 88% found once. The sequenced sample was peripheral blood, obtained on day 0 of AZD1222 vaccination. The source is an adult in good health.

This chain joins TRBV7-6 and TRBJ1-2; 7 nucleotides match TRBD1. Losses at the gene ends were 1 base for V and 7 bases for J; bases not matched to a gene: 3. The CDR3 covers 13 residues. The V gene's germline CDR1 is SGHVS and CDR2 FNYEAQ. The CDR3 DNA sequence: TGTGCCAGCAGCTTAGTCCCAGGGGGTGGCTACACCTTC. As protein: CASSLVPGGGYTF.

The V and J genes are TRBV6-8 and TRBJ2-7; perhaps TRBD2 as D (6 bases). The CDR3 is 14 residues long. V lost 5 bases to trimming and J lost 5 bases, with 16 bases between them. CDR1 and CDR2 from the germline V gene are MNHGY and SAAAGT. The CDR3 sequence: CASSPRLGNNEQYF. The CDR3 region has the DNA TGTGCCAGCAGTCCCCGACTAGGGAACAACGAGCAGTACTTC.

The V and J genes are TRBV7-8 and TRBJ1-4, with TRBD1 matching 9 bases. The CDR3 covers 16 residues. V shed 4 bases, J shed 4 bases, and the junction held 7 bases outside the gene matches. From germline, CDR1 is SGHVS and CDR2 FQNEAQ. CDR3 DNA sequence: TGTGCCAGCAGCTCCCAGGAGGGACAGGGTAATGAAAAACTGTTTTTT. This sequence encodes CASSSQEGQGNEKLFF.

The chain employs TRBV30 and TRBJ2-1; D not certain. CDR3 length equals 14 residues. Per germline, CDR1 GTSNPN and CDR2 SVGIG (reference sequence). The V end was cut by 4 bases, the J end by 3 bases, with 13 bases between. CDR3 residues: CAWKTPWGYNEQFF. Here the CDR3 DNA reads TGTGCCTGGAAGACCCCCTGGGGCTACAATGAGCAGTTCTTC.

This chain joins TRBV5-1 and TRBJ2-2, with 10 bases lining up with TRBD2. The germline V gene has CDR1 SGHRS and CDR2 YFSETQ. The V gene end was trimmed by 2 bases and the J gene end by 6 bases; junction bases not matched to a gene: 7. The CDR3 consists of 16 residues. CDR3: CASSLPSSGRSGELFF. In nucleotides, the CDR3 is TGCGCCAGCAGCTTACCCTCTAGCGGGAGATCCGGGGAGCTGTTTTTT.

The V gene is TRBV30, the J gene TRBJ1-2; D remains unclear. Germline CDR1 reads GTSNPN; CDR2 reads SVGIG (reference sequence). V dropped 3 bases and J dropped 7 bases, with 12 bases sitting between them. The CDR3 covers 12 residues. The CDR3: CAWRAAVGGYTF. The CDR3 DNA follows: TGTGCCTGGAGGGCAGCGGTGGGTGGCTACACCTTC.

This sequence joins TRBV12-3 or TRBV12-4 and TRBJ2-3, with 11 bases fitting TRBD2. Trimming cost V 8 bases and J 6 bases; bases outside gene matches: 4. The CDR3 is 13 amino acids. The CDR3 coding sequence is TGTGCCAGCCAAACTAGCGGGAGCGATACGCAGTATTTT. It translates to CASQTSGSDTQYF.

This chain joins TRBV7-3 and TRBJ1-1, with D possibly TRBD1 on 5 matching bases. CDR1 and CDR2 (germline): SGHTA, FQGTGA. Trimming shortened V by 2 bases and J by 7 bases, and 14 bases separated the two germline ends. The CDR3 extends over 14 amino acids. The CDR3 DNA reads TGTGCCAGCAGCTTAGATCGGGGGACCGGTGAAGCTTTCTTT. It yields the protein CASSLDRGTGEAFF.

The rearrangement uses TRBV7-2 and TRBJ2-1; D perhaps matches TRBD1 (5 bases). V dropped 2 bases and J dropped 3 bases, with 11 bases sitting between them. From germline, CDR1 is SGHTA and CDR2 FQGNSA. The CDR3 is made up of 15 amino acids. CDR3 DNA sequence: TGTGCCAGCAGCTTATCCCAGGGCCTCTACAATGAGCAGTTCTTC. Translated: CASSLSQGLYNEQFF.

The sample holds one count of this clone. J is TRBJ1-3 and V is TRBV3-1 (or the pseudogene TRBV3-2); the D gene is possibly TRBD1 (5 bases). The CDR3 has 15 amino acids. CDR1 is LGHDT, CDR2 YNNKEL, per germline (reference sequence). The V and J ends lost 4 bases and 3 bases respectively, with 13 bases between them. The CDR3 is CASSLPPGVGNTIYF. CDR3 in DNA: TGTGCCAGCAGCCTCCCCCCGGGGGTTGGAAACACCATATATTTT.

The J gene is TRBJ2-7, the V gene TRBV30, with TRBD2 as a possible D gene (5 bases). There are 14 residues in the CDR3. The germline V gene has CDR1 GTSNPN and CDR2 SVGIG (reference sequence). V was pared by 4 bases and J by 4 bases, with 17 bases between. The chain's CDR3 is CAWKRSSGLYEQYF. The DNA for the CDR3 is TGTGCCTGGAAGAGATCAAGCGGACTTTACGAGCAGTACTTC.

The chain couples TRBV27 to TRBJ2-1; 10 positions agree with TRBD2. V dropped 3 bases and J dropped 4; count of bases not matched to a gene: 6. CDR1 and CDR2 (germline): MNHEY, SMNVEV (reference sequence). The CDR3 consists of 16 residues. The CDR3 is CASSFSLAGAYNEQFF. The CDR3 DNA reads TGTGCCAGCAGTTTCTCCCTAGCGGGAGCTTACAATGAGCAGTTCTTC.

The V call is TRBV7-9, the J call TRBJ2-7; TRBD2 agrees at 8 bases. CDR3 length equals 15 residues. V dropped 4 bases and J dropped 4; count of bases not matched to a gene: 9. The V gene's germline CDR1 is SEHNR and CDR2 FQNEAQ (reference sequence). The CDR3 coding sequence is TGTGCCAGCAGCTCTCCGCTAGCGGGCAGATACGAGCAGTACTTC. It specifies CASSSPLAGRYEQYF.

The J gene is TRBJ1-1, the V gene TRBV18; perhaps TRBD1 as D (6 bases). The germline V and J ends were trimmed by 2 bases and 3 bases, with 10 bases remaining between them. Germline CDR1 reads KGHSH; CDR2 reads LQKENI. This CDR3 has 14 amino acids. CDR3 loop: CASSPGGGYTEAFF. In DNA form, the CDR3 reads TGTGCCAGCTCACCAGGGGGCGGATACACTGAAGCTTTCTTT.

This chain uses TRBV30 with TRBJ2-7; D may be TRBD2 (5 bases). CDR3 length equals 13 residues. Germline V gene sequence: CDR1 GTSNPN, CDR2 SVGIG (reference sequence). V was cut by 6 bases and J by 4 bases, with 16 bases left in between. The CDR3 DNA follows: TGTGCCTGTTCGGGTAGCGCACTGTACGAGCAGTACTTC. Amino acids: CACSGSALYEQYF. The full variable domain, rest sourced from reference TRBV30 and TRBJ2-7, is SQTIHQWPATLVQPVGSPLSLECTVEGTSNPNLYWYRQAAGRGLQLLFYSVGIGQISSEVPQNLSASRPQDRQFILSSKKLLLSDSGFYLCACSGSALYEQYFGPGTRLTVT.

The CDR3 loop is CASSSGQGAGNQPQHF. The CDR3 bases are TGTGCCAGCAGTTCGGGACAGGGTGCGGGCAATCAGCCCCAGCATTTT. The V and J genes are TRBV6-5 and TRBJ1-5, with 9 bases identical to TRBD1. The V segment lost 4 bases and the J segment 2 bases; nucleotides outside the gene matches: 6. The CDR3 has 16 residues. CDR1 is MNHEY, CDR2 SVGAGI, per germline.

V is TRBV3-1 (or the pseudogene TRBV3-2) and J is TRBJ1-3, with D possibly being TRBD1 (6 bases). V lost 6 bases and J 7 bases, leaving 13 bases between the germline ends. The CDR3 has 13 amino acids. Germline V gene lookup returns CDR1 LGHDT and CDR2 YNNKEL (reference sequence). CDR3 sequence reads: CASRREDRNTIYF. CDR3 nucleotides: TGTGCCAGCAGGAGAGAAGACAGGAACACCATATATTTT.